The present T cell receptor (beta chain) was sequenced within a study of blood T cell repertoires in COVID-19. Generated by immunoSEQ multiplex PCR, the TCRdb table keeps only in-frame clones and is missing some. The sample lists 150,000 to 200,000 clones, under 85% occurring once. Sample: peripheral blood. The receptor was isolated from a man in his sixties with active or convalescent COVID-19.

CDR3 amino acids: CASSIDPMRGSHQPQHF. CDR3 DNA: TGTGCCAGTAGTATAGATCCTATGAGGGGGAGCCATCAGCCCCAGCATTTT. The rearrangement joins TRBV19 to TRBJ1-5; D might be TRBD1 (6 bases). Trimming took 0 bases from V and 5 from J, leaving 17 bases between them. The CDR3 loop spans 17 amino acids. Germline CDR1 and CDR2: LNHDA and SQIVND (reference sequence).